This is a list of T cell receptor beta chains from one sample in a study of OX40 agonist ivuxolimab in advanced cancers. Measured with immunoSEQ multiplex PCR; TCRdb has only the in-frame clones, and not every one. The sample records 50,000 to 75,000 clones, less than 90% being singletons. The sample here was CD4+ or CD8+ T cells sorted from blood, taken in a trial of the OX40 agonist ivuxolimab. The receptors originated from an adult with an advanced solid tumor such as melanoma, head and neck, liver or kidney cancer. Each CDR3 is given with its conserved first and last residue. The D gene is left open where the match is weak. Expanded clones are given a class, and other clones once, few, many or no size at all.

d_call: -; j_call: TRBJ2-7; clone_size: -; v_call: TRBV6-1; cdr3_nt: TGTGCCAGCAGCTGGTCCTACGAGCAGTACTTC; cdr3_aa: CASSWSYEQYF
d_call: TRBD2; j_call: TRBJ2-7; clone_size: few; v_call: TRBV30; cdr3_nt: TGTGCCTGGAGTCCACCCCCGAGACTAGCGCGCTCCTACGAGCAGTACTTC; cdr3_aa: CAWSPPPRLARSYEQYF
d_call: -; j_call: TRBJ1-5; clone_size: few; v_call: TRBV4-1; cdr3_nt: TGCGCCAGCAGCCCATTGTCACATCAGCCCCAGCATTTT; cdr3_aa: CASSPLSHQPQHF
d_call: TRBD1; j_call: TRBJ1-5; clone_size: -; v_call: TRBV30; cdr3_nt: TGTGCCTGGAGTTCGGACAGGCACGTTACCCTCCACAATCAGCCCCAGCATTTT; cdr3_aa: CAWSSDRHVTLHNQPQHF
d_call: TRBD1; j_call: TRBJ2-3; clone_size: once; v_call: TRBV29-1; cdr3_nt: TGCAGCGGGGAAAACAGGGGGCGCGGCACAGATACGCAGTATTTT; cdr3_aa: CSGENRGRGTDTQYF
d_call: TRBD1; j_call: TRBJ2-7; clone_size: -; v_call: TRBV18; cdr3_nt: TGTGCCAGCTCACCGCGTGGGACAGGCCTCTACGAGCAGTACTTC; cdr3_aa: CASSPRGTGLYEQYF
d_call: -; j_call: TRBJ2-2; clone_size: -; v_call: TRBV6-5; cdr3_nt: TGTGCCAGCAGTTACGGTTCAGTTTCCGGGGAGCTGTTTTTT; cdr3_aa: CASSYGSVSGELFF
d_call: TRBD1; j_call: TRBJ1-2; clone_size: -; v_call: TRBV2; cdr3_nt: TGTGCCAGCAGAAGGGACAGTGTCAACTATGGCTACACCTTC; cdr3_aa: CASRRDSVNYGYTF
d_call: -; j_call: TRBJ2-5; clone_size: -; v_call: TRBV11-2; cdr3_nt: TGTGCCAGCAGCTCGGTCTGGAGGGGAGAGACCCAGTACTTC; cdr3_aa: CASSSVWRGETQYF
d_call: -; j_call: TRBJ1-2; clone_size: -; v_call: TRBV5-1; cdr3_nt: TGCGCCAGCACCTTGGGCAGTGTCCAGACTAACTATGGCTACACCTTC; cdr3_aa: CASTLGSVQTNYGYTF
d_call: TRBD2; j_call: TRBJ2-5; clone_size: -; v_call: TRBV9; cdr3_nt: TGTGCCAGCAGCCGACTAGCGGGGGGTCCCCAAGAGACCCAGTACTTC; cdr3_aa: CASSRLAGGPQETQYF
d_call: TRBD2; j_call: TRBJ2-5; clone_size: once; v_call: TRBV30; cdr3_nt: TGTGCCTGGACCCGTGCGGGAGGGGAGACCCAGTACTTC; cdr3_aa: CAWTRAGGETQYF
d_call: -; j_call: TRBJ1-4; clone_size: once; v_call: TRBV11-2; cdr3_nt: TGTGCCAGCAGCTTAGAAAACCAAGGTTCAGATGAAAAACTGTTTTTT; cdr3_aa: CASSLENQGSDEKLFF
d_call: -; j_call: TRBJ2-3; clone_size: -; v_call: TRBV5-1; cdr3_nt: TGCGCCAGCAGCTTGGATAGAGATACGCAGTATTTT; cdr3_aa: CASSLDRDTQYF
d_call: TRBD2; j_call: TRBJ2-3; clone_size: -; v_call: TRBV2; cdr3_nt: TGTGCCAGCAGCCTAACAGCGGGAGGGCGCACAGATACGCAGTATTTT; cdr3_aa: CASSLTAGGRTDTQYF
d_call: -; j_call: TRBJ2-5; clone_size: -; v_call: TRBV2; cdr3_nt: TGTGCCAGCAGTGAAGCCAGATGGGAAGAGACCCAGTACTTC; cdr3_aa: CASSEARWEETQYF
d_call: -; j_call: TRBJ1-2; clone_size: -; v_call: TRBV6-6; cdr3_nt: TGTGCCAGCAGTTACTCCCGGTGGGCAGACTATGGCTACACCTTC; cdr3_aa: CASSYSRWADYGYTF
d_call: TRBD2; j_call: TRBJ2-1; clone_size: -; v_call: TRBV9; cdr3_nt: TGTGCCAGCAGCTACCGGACTAGCGGCAATGAGCAGTTCTTC; cdr3_aa: CASSYRTSGNEQFF
d_call: -; j_call: TRBJ1-2; clone_size: -; v_call: TRBV19; cdr3_nt: TGTGCCAGTAGTCTTGGGAGGAACTATGGCTACACCTTC; cdr3_aa: CASSLGRNYGYTF
d_call: -; j_call: TRBJ1-3; clone_size: -; v_call: TRBV2; cdr3_nt: TGTGCCAGCACGGGGAACTCTGGAAACACCATATATTTT; cdr3_aa: CASTGNSGNTIYF
d_call: TRBD2; j_call: TRBJ2-7; clone_size: -; v_call: TRBV7-2; cdr3_nt: TGTGCCAGCAGCTTAAGCGGGGGGACCGACATTATACAGTACTTC; cdr3_aa: CASSLSGGTDIIQYF
d_call: -; j_call: TRBJ2-1; clone_size: -; v_call: TRBV19; cdr3_nt: TGTGCCACCTCGACTAGGTTTGTTGAGCAGTTCTTC; cdr3_aa: CATSTRFVEQFF
d_call: -; j_call: TRBJ1-2; clone_size: -; v_call: TRBV2; cdr3_nt: TGTGCCAGACAAGTGTCTGATGCGGGCTACACCTTC; cdr3_aa: CARQVSDAGYTF
d_call: TRBD1; j_call: TRBJ2-3; clone_size: -; v_call: TRBV19; cdr3_nt: TGTGCCAGTACGACAGGGGTCACAGATACGCAGTATTTT; cdr3_aa: CASTTGVTDTQYF